Listed here are 15 T cell receptor beta chains from one sample, sequenced in a study of blood T cell repertoires in COVID-19. TCRdb's table, derived via immunoSEQ multiplex PCR, lists solely in-frame clones and lacks some. The sample has 450,000 to 500,000 clones, 75% to 90% seen once; the top ten hold 6.5% to 9.5%. Input material: PBMCs or T cells enriched from blood (not recorded which). These receptors all come from a woman aged 55-69 years who had recovered from COVID-19.

The chain is built from TRBV12-3 or TRBV12-4 and TRBJ2-6; D remains ambiguous. Trimming pared 6 bases from V and 2 bases from J, leaving 5 bases between. The CDR3 contains 13 residues. Written as DNA, the CDR3 is TGTGCCAGCAGCTTTCCTGGGGCCAACGTCCTGACTTTC. Amino acid sequence: CASSFPGANVLTF.

The gene calls are TRBV18 and TRBJ2-7; perhaps TRBD1 as D (6 bases). The ends were cut back, 3 bases at V and 2 bases at J, with 8 bases in the middle. From germline, CDR1 is KGHSH and CDR2 LQKENI. The CDR3 length is 13 residues. The CDR3 loop is CASSPDSAYEQYV. CDR3 DNA sequence: TGTGCCAGCTCACCGGACAGTGCCTACGAGCAGTACGTC.

The J gene is TRBJ2-1, the V gene TRBV5-6; D may be TRBD1 (6 bases). The CDR3 totals 16 residues. Germline CDR1 SGHDT, CDR2 YYEEEE. V lost 6 bases and J 10 bases, leaving 26 bases between the germline ends. The CDR3 nucleotides are TGTGCCAGCACCCTCCCCGGGTCGCTCCAAAGGGGGGAGCAGTTCTTC. Protein: CASTLPGSLQRGEQFF.

V gene TRBV18 combines with J gene TRBJ1-1; 8 bases align to TRBD1. CDR1 is KGHSH, CDR2 LQKENI, per germline. This CDR3 contains 14 residues. Trimming removed 5 bases from V and 3 bases from J; junction bases left unmatched: 5. This CDR3 reads CASSIQGADTEAFF. In nucleotides, the CDR3 is TGTGCCAGCTCAATCCAGGGGGCTGACACTGAAGCTTTCTTT. The entire variable domain, with the rest obtained from reference TRBV18 and TRBJ1-1, is as follows: NAGVMQNPRHLVRRRGQEARLRCSPMKGHSHVYWYRQLPEEGLKFMVYLQKENIIDESGMPKERFSAEFPKEGPSILRIQQVVRGDSAAYFCASSIQGADTEAFFGQGTRLTVV.

The CDR3 sequence is CASRAGALPDTEAFF. The CDR3 DNA reads as TGCGCCAGCAGGGCAGGGGCCTTGCCTGACACTGAAGCTTTCTTT. V usage is TRBV4-1 and J usage is TRBJ1-1, with D possibly being TRBD1 (6 bases). V lost 6 bases and J lost 3, with 17 bases in between. CDR1 is MGHRA and CDR2 is YSYEKL in the germline V gene. This CDR3 contains 15 residues.

This clone was seen ten or more times. The chain recombines TRBV27 with TRBJ2-2, with D possibly being TRBD2 (6 bases). CDR3 length: 17 residues. Germline V CDR1 and CDR2: MNHEY, SMNVEV (reference sequence). V lost 0 bases and J lost 0, with 11 bases in between. The CDR3 reads CASSLSWGTANTGELFF. The CDR3 nucleotides read TGTGCCAGCAGTTTATCTTGGGGGACTGCGAACACCGGGGAGCTGTTTTTT.

The chain employs TRBV30 and TRBJ1-6, with D possibly matching TRBD1 (6 bases). The CDR3 is 15 residues long. V gave up 3 bases and J gave up 7 bases, with 16 bases separating them. Germline V lookup: CDR1 GTSNPN, CDR2 SVGIG (reference sequence). CDR3 nucleotides: TGTGCCTGGAGGAGAATGGACAGCACGAATTCACCCCTCCACTTT. This encodes CAWRRMDSTNSPLHF.

This clone was seen more than once but under ten times. This CDR3 is CASTARETGVGYTF. The CDR3 DNA reads TGTGCCAGCACCGCACGGGAGACAGGGGTCGGCTACACCTTC. V usage is TRBV3-1 (or the pseudogene TRBV3-2) and J usage is TRBJ1-2; 8 bases fit TRBD1. The CDR3 totals 14 residues. The germline gives CDR1 LGHDT, CDR2 YNNKEL (reference sequence). V gave up 7 bases and J gave up 8 bases; unmatched junction bases: 12.

V gene TRBV2 combines with J gene TRBJ2-7; no firm D call. Trimming cost V 10 bases and J 2 bases, with 12 bases left between them. Germline lookup yields CDR1 SNHLY and CDR2 FYNNEI. The CDR3 consists of 12 residues. The CDR3 is CAIGPTAYEQYV. CDR3 DNA sequence: TGTGCCATCGGTCCCACAGCCTACGAGCAGTACGTC.

CDR3 in amino acids: CASSPQGQGWTEAFF. For the CDR3, the DNA is TGTGCCAGCTCACCCCAAGGCCAGGGTTGGACTGAAGCTTTCTTT. The V and J genes are TRBV18 and TRBJ1-1; weak D call: TRBD1 (5 bases). The CDR3 is 15 residues long. The germline gives CDR1 KGHSH, CDR2 LQKENI. Trimming shortened V by 3 bases and J by 5 bases, and 16 bases separated the two germline ends.

The V call is TRBV5-6, the J call TRBJ1-4; 7 bases map to TRBD1. The V segment lost 4 bases and the J segment 2 bases; nucleotides outside the gene matches: 8. The CDR3 runs to 16 residues. In germline, CDR1 is SGHDT, CDR2 YYEEEE. For the CDR3, the DNA is TGTGCCAGCAGCGGGACCACAGGGGAGACTAATGAAAAACTGTTTTTT. This codes for CASSGTTGETNEKLFF.

V and J are TRBV3-1 (or the pseudogene TRBV3-2) and TRBJ2-1, with TRBD2 matching 14 bases. Germline V gene sequence: CDR1 LGHDT, CDR2 YNNKEL (reference sequence). This CDR3 region has 16 residues. J gave up 10 bases and V 4 bases, and 9 bases lay outside the gene matches. The CDR3: CASSPGTSGGFREQFF. CDR3 bases: TGTGCCAGCAGCCCCGGGACTAGCGGGGGATTTAGGGAGCAGTTCTTC.

The rearrangement joins TRBV12-3 or TRBV12-4 to TRBJ1-6; 7 bases align to TRBD1. CDR3 length equals 13 residues. Trimming took 10 bases from V and 5 from J; bases not matched to a gene: 5. The CDR3 bases are TGTGCCACCCGACAGGGAAATAATTCACCCCTCCACTTT. Translation: CATRQGNNSPLHF.

The J gene is TRBJ1-2, the V gene TRBV11-2, with TRBD1 as a possible D gene (5 bases). This CDR3 spans 16 amino acids. The V end lost 5 bases, the J end lost 11 bases, and 27 bases lay between the germline ends. Per germline, CDR1 SGHAT and CDR2 FQNNGV. The CDR3 here is CASSPLQGSHLFGYTF. The DNA of the CDR3 is TGTGCCAGCAGCCCCCTCCAGGGCTCCCATCTATTCGGTTACACCTTC.

The V call is TRBV5-4, the J call TRBJ2-2; D may be TRBD1 (6 bases). V was pared by 4 bases and J by 5 bases, with 18 bases between. There are 16 residues in the CDR3. Germline loops: CDR1 SGHNT, CDR2 YYREEE (reference sequence). The DNA of the CDR3 is TGTGCCAGCAGCCGTGCAGGGGCTGCAGGGACCGGGGAGCTGTTTTTT. Translated, it gives CASSRAGAAGTGELFF.